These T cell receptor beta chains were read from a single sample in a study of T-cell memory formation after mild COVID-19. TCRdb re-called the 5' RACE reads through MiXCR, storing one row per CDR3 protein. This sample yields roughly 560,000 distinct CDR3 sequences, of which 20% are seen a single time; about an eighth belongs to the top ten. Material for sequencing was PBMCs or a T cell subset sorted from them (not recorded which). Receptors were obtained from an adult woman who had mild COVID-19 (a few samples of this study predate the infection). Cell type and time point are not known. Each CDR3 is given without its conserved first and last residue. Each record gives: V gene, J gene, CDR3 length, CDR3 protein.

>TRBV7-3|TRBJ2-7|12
ASSLSGVSYEQY
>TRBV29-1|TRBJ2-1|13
SVEGVGSSYNEQF
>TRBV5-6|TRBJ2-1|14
ASSLGLATSYNEQF
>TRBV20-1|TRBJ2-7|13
SARGETSGRYEQY
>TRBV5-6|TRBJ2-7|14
ASSLKAFRGSYEQY
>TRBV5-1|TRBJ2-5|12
ASSRSGGWETQY
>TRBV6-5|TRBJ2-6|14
ASSYSTGTGANVLT
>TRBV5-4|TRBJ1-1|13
ASSAGGQPNTEAF
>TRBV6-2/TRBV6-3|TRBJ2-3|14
ASSLTLAGVTDTQY
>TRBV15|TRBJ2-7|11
ATGKGLTYEQY
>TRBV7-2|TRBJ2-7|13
ASSLVRDRVNEQY
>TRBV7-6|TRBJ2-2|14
ASSLPQAGYTGELF
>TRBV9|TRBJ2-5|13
ASSVMGSVQETQY
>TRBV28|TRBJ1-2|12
ASSLPGTGNGYT
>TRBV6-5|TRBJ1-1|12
ASSYSPGRTEAF
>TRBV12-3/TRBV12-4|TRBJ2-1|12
ASRPASGRNEQF
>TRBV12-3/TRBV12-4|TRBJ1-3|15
ASSSGQGPLSGNTIY
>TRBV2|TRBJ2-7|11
ASSEDGTPDPN
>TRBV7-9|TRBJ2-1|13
ASSFGTLLYNEQF
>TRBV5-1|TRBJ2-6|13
ASFPGFTGANVLT
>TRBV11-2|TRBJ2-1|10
ASSPSRNEQF
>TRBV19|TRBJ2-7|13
ASSPWTGEPYEQY
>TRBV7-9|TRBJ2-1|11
ASSLIGGYEQF
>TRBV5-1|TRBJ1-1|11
ASQGTGGYTAF
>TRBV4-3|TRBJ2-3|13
ASSLQSSDADTQY
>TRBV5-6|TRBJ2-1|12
ASSLLQGENEQF
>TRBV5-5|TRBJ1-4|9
ASTLGEKLF
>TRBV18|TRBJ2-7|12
ASSPQTGKSEQY
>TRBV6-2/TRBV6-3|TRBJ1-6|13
ASSPTGRGKSPLH
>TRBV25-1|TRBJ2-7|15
ASSGSGGRGKSYEQY
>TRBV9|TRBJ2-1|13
ASSVGLAGGREQF
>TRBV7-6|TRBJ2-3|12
ASSSQTSTDTQY
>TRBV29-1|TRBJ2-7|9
GVRSGHEQY
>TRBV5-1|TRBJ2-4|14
ASSLAKSGGGDIQY
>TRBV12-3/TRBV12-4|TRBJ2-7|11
ASSLVSSDEQY
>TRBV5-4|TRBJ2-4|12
ASSPGQEKNIQY
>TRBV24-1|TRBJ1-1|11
ATEAGPSAEAF